Described below is a single TCR beta chain sequence and its context. The ends were cut back, 1 base at V and 9 bases at J, with 12 bases in the middle. The germline V gene encodes CDR1 SQVTM and CDR2 ANQGSEA. The CDR3 contains 12 residues. These data originate in a study of blood T cell repertoires in COVID-19. Data came from immunoSEQ multiplex PCR; TCRdb stores just in-frame clones and leaves some out. The repertoire includes around 200,000 clones, 83% of them detected once, and roughly 1.3% sits in the top ten. The clonotype was recovered from a woman aged 25-40 years with COVID-19, enrolled during active disease. The chain has TRBV29-1 and TRBJ1-2; D unresolved. The sequencing input was peripheral blood. This chain's CDR3 is CSVEALTGSYTF. The CDR3 nucleotides read TGCAGCGTTGAAGCCCTGACGGGTAGCTACACCTTC.